The entry below gives a single TCR beta chain sequence along with its context. Its cognate antigen has yet to be identified. No base qualities exist here, and no much larger clone lies one base off it. These data are taken from a study of T cell responses to AZD1222 COVID-19 vaccine (dated by TCRdb to the early 2020s). With respect to the entire study: A total of roughly 240 trial participants underwent TCR sequencing, of whom 200 to 220 received two doses of AZD1222 and about 26 received two doses of the MenACWY control vaccine. Trial participants were enrolled into age subgroups of 18-55, 56-69 and 70-plus years, which contained around 150, 29 and 61 TCR-sequenced participants, respectively.

Study-wide conclusions, independent of this receptor: Reportedly, almost half of the unique spike-specific TCRs recognized epitopes lying outside the regions that are mutated in the B.1.351 and B.1.1.7 variants. After two AZD1222 doses, spike-specific TCR breadth and depth were significantly higher than at day 0 and than in MenACWY recipients. No day 14 peak-response samples were available, so repertoires were characterized only after the peak T cell response. Conclusions about previously exposed vaccinees are limited, since just six AZD1222 recipients were seropositive for SARS-CoV-2 at baseline. The 56-69-year group was small, and its depth increase did not reach significance, likely because of low power. Participants were mostly white British, with more females than males. The authors suggested clonal diversity may have been underestimated. The vaccine-associated CD4 TCRs covered the entire spike protein, and the dominant responses fell in regions 160-218 and 743-854.

CDR1 MNHEY and CDR2 SVGAGI are derived from the germline V gene. From the cysteine through the phenylalanine, the CDR3 covers 16 amino acids. Here the CDR3 DNA is all that survives: 48 bases in frame from base 1. The junction shows trimming of 0 bases on V and 3 bases on J, plus 14 bases between the germline ends. The CDR3 regions of human TCRbeta chains were subjected to immunosequencing. Per the source publication's procedure: TCRs in the repertoires were matched against a reference library of SARS-CoV-2-specific TCRs that had been generated with the MIRA antigen-specificity platform. Breadth was defined as the fraction of unique TCRs that were SARS-CoV-2-associated, and depth was defined as the fraction of total T cells that were SARS-CoV-2-associated. Using the MIRA data, each spike-specific TCR was mapped to the spike region that the TCR reacts to and placed in a CD4 or CD8 class. Log10-transformed breadth and depth values were compared by one-way ANOVA with Sidak's multiple comparisons tests. Sourced from immuneACCESS, this table was stored by TCRdb with only in-frame sequences that have V and J called. A share of the clones is absent; for the studies checked, an unresolved V gene accounts for under half, and the remainder has no known explanation. V, J and clone size are those of that table, while D and trimming were read from the DNA. Here the sample has 75,000 to 85,000 clones; roughly 89% occur a single time. The ten biggest clones cover around 10% of the sample.

The time point label of this sample denotes: about 28 days (+/-7) after the second vaccine dose. AZD1222 recipients whose second dose came at about 4 weeks and those whose second dose came at about 12 weeks were combined into one group, since spike-specific TCR depth and breadth did not differ between the two schedules. The vaccinee samples were drawn from two UK trials, COV001 and COV002, one of which was a single-blind randomized controlled phase 2/3 trial testing AZD1222 (ChAdOx1 nCoV-19) in healthy adults. Trial participant PBMC samples were collected at day 0 and day 28 after the second dose for TCRbeta chain sequencing.

The source of this sequence is an adult who received the AZD1222 COVID-19 vaccine. The V and J genes are TRBV6-5 and TRBJ1-2; no D gene is confidently identified. The sample was peripheral blood, taken 28 days after the second AZD1222 dose. CDR3 reads: CASSYSIWQRDYGYTF. In nucleotides, the sequence is TGTGCCAGCAGTTACTCGATCTGGCAGAGGGACTATGGCTACACCTTC.